This entry concerns a single T cell receptor (beta chain). Its antigen is unidentified. They ran version v3.0 of the immunoSEQ assay at survey level. Profiling relied on immunoSEQ multiplex PCR, and the TCRdb table lists in-frame clones only, not all of them. The repertoire includes about 39,000 clones, approximately 89% of them detected once, and under 7% sits in the top ten. This sample was taken from a study of long-term antiretroviral therapy in people with HIV. Study-wide context: About a decade before 2015, the earliest samples were taken when ART was typically delayed. General study results and limits: Post-ART samples showed increased diversity that remained below transplant donor control levels.

The TCR sequence derives from a woman in her 50s with HIV. The sequenced sample was unsorted PBMCs, obtained 3.1 years after starting antiretroviral therapy.

The CDR3 region is CASSEHWYANTIYF. The CDR3 nucleotides are TGCGCCAGCAGTGAGCACTGGTACGCAAACACCATATATTTT. The V and J genes are TRBV10-2 and TRBJ1-3; D gene unclear. The germline gives CDR1 WSHSY, CDR2 SAAADI. The length of the CDR3 is 14 residues. Trimming removed 2 bases from V and 6 bases from J, with 11 bases in between.